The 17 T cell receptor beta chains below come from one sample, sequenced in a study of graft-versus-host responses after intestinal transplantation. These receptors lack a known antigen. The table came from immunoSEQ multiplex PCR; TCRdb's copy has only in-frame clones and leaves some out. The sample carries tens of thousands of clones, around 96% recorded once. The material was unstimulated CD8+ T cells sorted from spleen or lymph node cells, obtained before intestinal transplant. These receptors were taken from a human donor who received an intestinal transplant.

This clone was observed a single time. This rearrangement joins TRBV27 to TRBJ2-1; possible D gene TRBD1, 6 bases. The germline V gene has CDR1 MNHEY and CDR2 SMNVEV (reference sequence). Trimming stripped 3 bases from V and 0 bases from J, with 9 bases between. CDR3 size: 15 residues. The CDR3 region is CASSLGAGSYNEQFF. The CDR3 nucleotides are TGTGCCAGCAGTTTGGGGGCGGGCTCCTACAATGAGCAGTTCTTC.

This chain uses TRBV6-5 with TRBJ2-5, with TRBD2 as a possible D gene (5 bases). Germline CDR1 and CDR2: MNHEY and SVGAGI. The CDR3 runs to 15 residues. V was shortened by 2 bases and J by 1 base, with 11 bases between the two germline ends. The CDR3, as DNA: TGTGCCAGCAGTTACACCGCGGGCGTCCAAGAGACCCAGTACTTC. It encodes CASSYTAGVQETQYF.

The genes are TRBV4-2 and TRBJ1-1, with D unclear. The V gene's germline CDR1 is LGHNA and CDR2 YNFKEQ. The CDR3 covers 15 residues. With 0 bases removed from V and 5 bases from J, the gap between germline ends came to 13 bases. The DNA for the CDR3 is TGTGCCAGCAGCCAAGATCTGTCGGGAGTGACTGAAGCTTTCTTT. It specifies CASSQDLSGVTEAFF.

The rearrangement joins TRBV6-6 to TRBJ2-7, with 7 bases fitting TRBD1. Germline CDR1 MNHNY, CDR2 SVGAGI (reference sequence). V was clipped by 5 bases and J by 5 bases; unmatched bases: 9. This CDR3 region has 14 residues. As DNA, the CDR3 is TGTGCCAGCAGTCTCACCGGGACAGACCACGAGCAGTACTTC. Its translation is CASSLTGTDHEQYF.

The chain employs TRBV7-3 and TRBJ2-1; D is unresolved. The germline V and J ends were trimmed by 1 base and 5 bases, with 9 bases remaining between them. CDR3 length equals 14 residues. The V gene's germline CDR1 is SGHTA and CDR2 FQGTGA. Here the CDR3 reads CASSLRGGNNEQFF. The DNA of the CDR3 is TGTGCCAGCAGCTTAAGGGGTGGGAACAATGAGCAGTTCTTC.

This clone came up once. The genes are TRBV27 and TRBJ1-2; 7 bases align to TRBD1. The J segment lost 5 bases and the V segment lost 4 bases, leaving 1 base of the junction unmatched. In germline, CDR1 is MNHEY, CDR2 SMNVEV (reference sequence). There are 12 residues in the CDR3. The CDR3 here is CASSSTGYGYTF. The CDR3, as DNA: TGTGCCAGCAGTTCGACAGGGTATGGCTACACCTTC.

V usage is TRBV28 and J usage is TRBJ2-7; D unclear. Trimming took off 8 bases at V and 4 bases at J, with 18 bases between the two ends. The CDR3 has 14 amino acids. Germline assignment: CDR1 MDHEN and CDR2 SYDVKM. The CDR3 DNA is TGTGCCAGCTCGGTTGGGCCGGATGGGTACGAGCAGTACTTC. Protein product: CASSVGPDGYEQYF.

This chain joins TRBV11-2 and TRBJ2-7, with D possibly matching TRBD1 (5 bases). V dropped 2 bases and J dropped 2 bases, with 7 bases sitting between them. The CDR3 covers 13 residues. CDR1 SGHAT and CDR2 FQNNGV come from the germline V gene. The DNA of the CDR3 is TGTGCCAGCAGCTTAACACAGGCCTACGAGCAGTACTTC. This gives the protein CASSLTQAYEQYF.

The CDR3 DNA sequence: TGCGCCAGCAGCCAAGTTTTAGCGACCCGGGGACTAGTAAACGAGCAGTACTTC. Its protein product is CASSQVLATRGLVNEQYF. The rearrangement uses TRBV4-1 and TRBJ2-7; 8 nucleotides align to TRBD2. Trimming cost V 1 base and J 5 bases; bases outside gene matches: 16. The CDR3 spans 18 residues. Germline V gives CDR1 MGHRA, CDR2 YSYEKL.

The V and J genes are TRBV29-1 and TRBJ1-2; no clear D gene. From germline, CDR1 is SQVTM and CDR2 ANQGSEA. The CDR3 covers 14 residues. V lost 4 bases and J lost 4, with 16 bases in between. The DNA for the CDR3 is TGCAGCGTTGGTGATTGGGAGACTTCCTATGGCTACACCTTC. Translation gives CSVGDWETSYGYTF. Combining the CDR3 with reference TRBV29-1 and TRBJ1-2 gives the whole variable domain SAVISQKPSRDICQRGTSLTIQCQVDSQVTMMFWYRQQPGQSLTLIATANQGSEATYESGFVIDKFPISRPNLTFSTLTVSNMSPEDSSIYLCSVGDWETSYGYTFGSGTRLTVV.

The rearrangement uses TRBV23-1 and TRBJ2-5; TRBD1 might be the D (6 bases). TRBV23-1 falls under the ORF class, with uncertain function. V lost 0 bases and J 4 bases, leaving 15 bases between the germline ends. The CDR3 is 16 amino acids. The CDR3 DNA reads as TGCGCCAGCAGTCAATCAAGGACAGTAGGAGGAGAGACCCAGTACTTC. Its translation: CASSQSRTVGGETQYF.

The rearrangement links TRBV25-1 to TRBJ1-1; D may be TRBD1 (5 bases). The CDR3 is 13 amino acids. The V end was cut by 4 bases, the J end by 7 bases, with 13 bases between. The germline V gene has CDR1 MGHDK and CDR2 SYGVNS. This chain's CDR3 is CASSVQDPLEAFF. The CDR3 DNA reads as TGTGCCAGCAGTGTACAGGACCCCCTTGAAGCTTTCTTT.

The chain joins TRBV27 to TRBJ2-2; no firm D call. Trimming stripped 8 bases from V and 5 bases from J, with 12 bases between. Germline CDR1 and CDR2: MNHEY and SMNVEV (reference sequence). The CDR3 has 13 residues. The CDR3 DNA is TGTGCCAGCGCATTGCCGGGTACCGGGGAGCTGTTTTTT. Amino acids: CASALPGTGELFF.

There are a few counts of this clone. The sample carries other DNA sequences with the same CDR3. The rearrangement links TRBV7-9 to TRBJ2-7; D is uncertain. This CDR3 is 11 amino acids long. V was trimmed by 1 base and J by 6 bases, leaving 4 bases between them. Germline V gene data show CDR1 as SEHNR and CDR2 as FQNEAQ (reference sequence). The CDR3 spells CASSLVGEQYF. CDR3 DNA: TGTGCCAGCAGCTTAGTCGGCGAGCAGTACTTC.

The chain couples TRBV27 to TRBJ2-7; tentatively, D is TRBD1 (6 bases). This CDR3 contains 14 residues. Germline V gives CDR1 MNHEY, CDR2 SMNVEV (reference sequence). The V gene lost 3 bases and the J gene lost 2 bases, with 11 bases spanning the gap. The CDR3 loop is CASSFTGIPYEQYF. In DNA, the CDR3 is TGTGCCAGCAGTTTTACAGGGATCCCCTACGAGCAGTACTTC.

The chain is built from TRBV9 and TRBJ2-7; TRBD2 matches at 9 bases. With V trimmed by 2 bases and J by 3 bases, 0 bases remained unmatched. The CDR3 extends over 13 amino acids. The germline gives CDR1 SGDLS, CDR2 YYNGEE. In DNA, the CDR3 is TGTGCCAGCAGCGTTAGCGGGAGCTACGAGCAGTACTTC. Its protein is CASSVSGSYEQYF.

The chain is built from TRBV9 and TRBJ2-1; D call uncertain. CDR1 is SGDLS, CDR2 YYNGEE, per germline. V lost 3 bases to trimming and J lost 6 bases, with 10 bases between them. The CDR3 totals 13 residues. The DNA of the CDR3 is TGTGCCAGCAGCGCCAGCTCCCCCAATGAGCAGTTCTTC. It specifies CASSASSPNEQFF. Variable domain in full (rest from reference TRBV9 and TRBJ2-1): DSGVTQTPKHLITATGQRVTLRCSPRSGDLSVYWYQQSLDQGLQFLIQYYNGEERAKGNILERFSAQQFPDLHSELNLSSLELGDSALYFCASSASSPNEQFFGPGTRLTVL.